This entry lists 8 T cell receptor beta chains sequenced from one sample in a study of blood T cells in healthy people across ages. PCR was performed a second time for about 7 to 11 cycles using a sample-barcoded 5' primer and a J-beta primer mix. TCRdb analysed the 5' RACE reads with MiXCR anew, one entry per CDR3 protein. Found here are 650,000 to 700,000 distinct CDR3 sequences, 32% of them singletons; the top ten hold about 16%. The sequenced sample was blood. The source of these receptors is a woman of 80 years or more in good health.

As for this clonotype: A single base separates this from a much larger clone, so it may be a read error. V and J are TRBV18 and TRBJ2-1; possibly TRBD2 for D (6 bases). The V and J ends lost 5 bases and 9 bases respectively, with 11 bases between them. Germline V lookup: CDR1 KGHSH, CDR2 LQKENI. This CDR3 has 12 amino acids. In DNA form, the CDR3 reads TGTGCCAGCTCAGGACGGGGGAGTGAGCAGTTCTTC. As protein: CASSGRGSEQFF.

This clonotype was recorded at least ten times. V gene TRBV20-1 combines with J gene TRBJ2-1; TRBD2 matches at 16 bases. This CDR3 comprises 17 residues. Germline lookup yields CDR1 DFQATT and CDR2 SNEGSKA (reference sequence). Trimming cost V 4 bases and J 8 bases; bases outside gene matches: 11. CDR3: CSATVPGLAGGLDEQFF. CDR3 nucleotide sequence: TGCAGTGCTACCGTCCCGGGACTAGCGGGGGGGCTCGATGAGCAGTTCTTC.

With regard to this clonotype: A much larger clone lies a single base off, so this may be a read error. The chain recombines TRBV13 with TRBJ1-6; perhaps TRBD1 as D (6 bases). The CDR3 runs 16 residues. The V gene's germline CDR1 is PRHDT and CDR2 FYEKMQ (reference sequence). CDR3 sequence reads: CACSLGRDLGGSPLHF. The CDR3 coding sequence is TGTGCCTGCAGCTTAGGCCGTGATTTAGGGGGTTCACCCCTCCACTTT. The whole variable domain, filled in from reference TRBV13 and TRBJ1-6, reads AAGVIQSPRHLIKEKRETATLKCYPIPRHDTVYWYQQGPGQDPQFLISFYEKMQSDKGSIPDRFSAQQFSDYHSELNMSSLELGDSALYFCACSLGRDLGGSPLHFGNGTRLTVT.

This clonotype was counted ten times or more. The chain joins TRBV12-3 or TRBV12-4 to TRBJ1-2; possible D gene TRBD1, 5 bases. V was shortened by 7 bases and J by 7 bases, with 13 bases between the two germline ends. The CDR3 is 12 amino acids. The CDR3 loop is CASTTGFRGYTF. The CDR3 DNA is TGTGCCAGCACAACAGGCTTCCGTGGCTACACCTTC.

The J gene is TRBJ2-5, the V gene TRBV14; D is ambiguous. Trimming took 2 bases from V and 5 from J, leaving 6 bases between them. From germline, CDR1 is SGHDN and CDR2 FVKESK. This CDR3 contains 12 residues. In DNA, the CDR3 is TGTGCCAGCAGCCAAATCTGGGAGACCCAGTACTTC. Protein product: CASSQIWETQYF. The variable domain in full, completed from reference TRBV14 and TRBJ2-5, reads EAGVTQFPSHSVIEKGQTVTLRCDPISGHDNLYWYRRVMGKEIKFLLHFVKESKQDESGMPNNRFLAERTGGTYSTLKVQPAELEDSGVYFCASSQIWETQYFGPGTRLLVL.

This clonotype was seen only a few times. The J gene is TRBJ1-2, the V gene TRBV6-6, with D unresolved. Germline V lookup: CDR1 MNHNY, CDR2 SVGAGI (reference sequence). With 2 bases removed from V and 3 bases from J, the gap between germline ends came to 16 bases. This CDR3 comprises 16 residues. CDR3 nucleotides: TGTGCCAGCAGTTACCGAGGCTCGGGCGGGGACTATGGCTACACCTTC. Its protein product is CASSYRGSGGDYGYTF.

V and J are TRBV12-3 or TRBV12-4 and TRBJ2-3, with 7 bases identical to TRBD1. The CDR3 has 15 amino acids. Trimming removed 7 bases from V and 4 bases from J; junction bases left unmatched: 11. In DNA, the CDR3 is TGTGCCAGCATTTCGGACAGGTATAGAGCAGATACGCAGTATTTT. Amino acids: CASISDRYRADTQYF.

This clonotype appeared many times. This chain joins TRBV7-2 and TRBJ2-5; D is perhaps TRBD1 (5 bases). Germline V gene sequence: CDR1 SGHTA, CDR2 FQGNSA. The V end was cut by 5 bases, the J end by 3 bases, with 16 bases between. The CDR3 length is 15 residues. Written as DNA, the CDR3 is TGTGCCAGCAGCGTAAGACAGCGATCCAAAGAGACCCAGTACTTC. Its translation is CASSVRQRSKETQYF.